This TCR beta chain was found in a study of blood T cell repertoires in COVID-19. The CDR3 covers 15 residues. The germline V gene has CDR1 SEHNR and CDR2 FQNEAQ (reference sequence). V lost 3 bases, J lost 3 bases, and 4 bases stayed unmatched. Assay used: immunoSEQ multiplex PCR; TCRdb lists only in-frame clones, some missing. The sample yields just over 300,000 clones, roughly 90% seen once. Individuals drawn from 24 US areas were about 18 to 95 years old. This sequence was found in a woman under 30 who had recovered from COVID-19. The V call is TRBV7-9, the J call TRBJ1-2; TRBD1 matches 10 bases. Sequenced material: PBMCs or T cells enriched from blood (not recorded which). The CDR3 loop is CASSLGQGLDYGYTF. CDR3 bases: TGTGCCAGCAGCTTGGGACAGGGGTTGGACTATGGCTACACCTTC. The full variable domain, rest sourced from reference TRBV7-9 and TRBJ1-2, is DTGVSQNPRHKITKRGQNVTFRCDPISEHNRLYWYRQTLGQGPEFLTYFQNEAQLEKSRLLSDRFSAERPKGSFSTLEIQRTEQGDSAMYLCASSLGQGLDYGYTFGSGTRLTVV.